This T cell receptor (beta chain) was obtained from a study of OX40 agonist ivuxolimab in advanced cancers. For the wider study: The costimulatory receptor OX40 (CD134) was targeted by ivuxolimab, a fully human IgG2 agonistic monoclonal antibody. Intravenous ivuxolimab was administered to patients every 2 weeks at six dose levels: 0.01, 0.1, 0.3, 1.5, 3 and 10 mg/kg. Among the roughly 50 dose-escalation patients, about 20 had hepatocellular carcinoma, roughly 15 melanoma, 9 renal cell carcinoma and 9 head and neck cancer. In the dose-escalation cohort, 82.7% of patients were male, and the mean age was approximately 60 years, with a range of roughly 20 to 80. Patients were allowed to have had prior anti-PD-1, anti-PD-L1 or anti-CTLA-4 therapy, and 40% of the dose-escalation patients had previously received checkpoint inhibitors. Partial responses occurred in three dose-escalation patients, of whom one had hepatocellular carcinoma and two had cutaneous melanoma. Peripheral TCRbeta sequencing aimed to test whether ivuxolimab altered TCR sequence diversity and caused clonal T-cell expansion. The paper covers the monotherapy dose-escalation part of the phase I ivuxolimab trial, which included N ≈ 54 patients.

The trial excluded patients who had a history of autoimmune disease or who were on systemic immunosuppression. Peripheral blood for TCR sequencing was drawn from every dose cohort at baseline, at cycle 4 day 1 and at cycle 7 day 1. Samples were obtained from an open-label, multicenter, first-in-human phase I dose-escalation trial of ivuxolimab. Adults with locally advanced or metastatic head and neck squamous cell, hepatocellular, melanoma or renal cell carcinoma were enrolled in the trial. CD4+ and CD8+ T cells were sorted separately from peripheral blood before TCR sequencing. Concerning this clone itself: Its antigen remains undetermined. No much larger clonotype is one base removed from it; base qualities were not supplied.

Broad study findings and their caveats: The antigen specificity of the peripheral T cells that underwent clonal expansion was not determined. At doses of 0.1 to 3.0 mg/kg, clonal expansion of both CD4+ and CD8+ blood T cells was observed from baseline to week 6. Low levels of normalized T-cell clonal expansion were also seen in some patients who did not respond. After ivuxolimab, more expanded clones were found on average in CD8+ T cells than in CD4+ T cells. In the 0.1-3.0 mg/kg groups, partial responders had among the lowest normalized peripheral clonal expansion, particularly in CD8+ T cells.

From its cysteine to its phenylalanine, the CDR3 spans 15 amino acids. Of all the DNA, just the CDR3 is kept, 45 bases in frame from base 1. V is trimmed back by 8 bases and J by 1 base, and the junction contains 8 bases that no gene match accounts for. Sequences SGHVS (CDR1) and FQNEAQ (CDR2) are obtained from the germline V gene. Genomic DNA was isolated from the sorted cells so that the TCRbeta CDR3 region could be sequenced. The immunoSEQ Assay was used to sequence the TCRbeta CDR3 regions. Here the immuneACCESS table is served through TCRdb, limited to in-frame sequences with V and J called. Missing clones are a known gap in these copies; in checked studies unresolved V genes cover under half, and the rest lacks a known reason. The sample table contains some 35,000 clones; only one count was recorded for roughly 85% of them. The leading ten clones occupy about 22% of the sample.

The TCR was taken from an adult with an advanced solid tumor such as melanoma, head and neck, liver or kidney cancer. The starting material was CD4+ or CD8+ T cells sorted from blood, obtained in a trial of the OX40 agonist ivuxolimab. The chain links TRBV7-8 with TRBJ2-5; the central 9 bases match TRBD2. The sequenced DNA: TGTGCCAGCCGTGGTAGCGGGGGAGTCCAAGAGACCCAGTACTTC. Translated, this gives CASRGSGGVQETQYF.